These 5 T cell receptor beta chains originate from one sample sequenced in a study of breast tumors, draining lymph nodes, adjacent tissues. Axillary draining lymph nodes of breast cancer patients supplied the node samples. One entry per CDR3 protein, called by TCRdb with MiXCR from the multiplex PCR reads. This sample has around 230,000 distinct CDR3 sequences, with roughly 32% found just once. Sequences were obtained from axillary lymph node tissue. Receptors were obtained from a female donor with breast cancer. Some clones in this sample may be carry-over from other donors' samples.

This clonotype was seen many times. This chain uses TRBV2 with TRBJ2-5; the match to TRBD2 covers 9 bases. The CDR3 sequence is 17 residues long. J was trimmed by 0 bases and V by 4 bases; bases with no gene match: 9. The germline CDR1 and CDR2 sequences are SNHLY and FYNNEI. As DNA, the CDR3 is TGTGCCAGCAGTGTAACCATAGCGGGGGACAACCAAGAGACCCAGTACTTC. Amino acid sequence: CASSVTIAGDNQETQYF.

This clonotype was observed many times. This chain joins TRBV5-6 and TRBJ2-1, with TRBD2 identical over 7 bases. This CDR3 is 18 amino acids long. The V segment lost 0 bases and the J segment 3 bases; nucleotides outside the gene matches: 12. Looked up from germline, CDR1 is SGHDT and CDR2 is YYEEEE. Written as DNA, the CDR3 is TGTGCCAGCAGCTTGGGGGCGCTAGCGGCCCTGCGCTACAATGAGCAGTTCTTC. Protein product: CASSLGALAALRYNEQFF.

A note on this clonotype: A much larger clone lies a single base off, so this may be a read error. This CDR3 is CACSLVFSGNTGELFF. The DNA for the CDR3 is TGTGCCTGCAGCTTGGTTTTTTCAGGGAACACCGGGGAGCTGTTTTTT. This chain links TRBV5-4 with TRBJ2-2, with D uncertain. The germline CDR1 and CDR2 sequences are SGHNT and YYREEE (reference sequence). This CDR3 has 16 residues.

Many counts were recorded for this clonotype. CDR3 amino acids: CASSLVGGASNQPQHF. CDR3 nucleotide sequence: TGTGCCAGCAGCTTAGTAGGGGGCGCGAGCAATCAGCCCCAGCATTTT. The V and J genes are TRBV7-2 and TRBJ1-5, with 7 nucleotides matching TRBD1. J gave up 1 base and V 1 base, and 4 bases lay outside the gene matches. The CDR3 consists of 16 residues. Germline assignment: CDR1 SGHTA and CDR2 FQGNSA.

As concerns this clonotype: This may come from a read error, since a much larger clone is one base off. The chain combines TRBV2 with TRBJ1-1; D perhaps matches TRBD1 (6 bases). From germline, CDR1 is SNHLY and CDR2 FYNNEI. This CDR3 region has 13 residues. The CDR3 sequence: CASGRGRGTGAFF. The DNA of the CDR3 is TGTGCCAGCGGGCGGGGGCGGGGGACTGGAGCTTTCTTT.